Listed below are T cell receptor beta chains from one sample, sequenced in a study of blood T cell repertoires in COVID-19. Sequencing used immunoSEQ multiplex PCR; TCRdb keeps in-frame clones, though not all of them. The sample includes 45,000 to 70,000 clones, roughly 80% of them seen just once. Sequenced sample: peripheral blood. All receptors derive from an older woman with acute or convalescent COVID-19. The CDR3 runs from the conserved cysteine through the conserved F or W. D genes are given only for firm matches. The size of a clone is reported for some rows only, either as once, few or many, or as a class for expanded clones.

TRBV5-1	TRBD2	TRBJ2-3	-	TGCGCCAGCAGCTCCGGGACTAGCGGGGCGGCGGATACGCAGTATTTT	CASSSGTSGAADTQYF
TRBV19	TRBD1	TRBJ1-1	-	TGTGCCAGTAGTTTCGGGACAGGATTAACTGAAGCTTTCTTT	CASSFGTGLTEAFF
TRBV14	TRBD1	TRBJ1-2	-	TGTGCCAGCAGCCAAGTCAGGGGGCGCGGTGGCTACACCTTC	CASSQVRGRGGYTF
TRBV29-1	TRBD1	TRBJ2-7	few	TGCAGCGTTGTAGGGACAGAGTCCTACGAGCAGTACTTC	CSVVGTESYEQYF
TRBV25-1	-	TRBJ1-5	-	TGTGCCAGCAGTTGGGGGGGCAATCAGCCCCAGCATTTT	CASSWGGNQPQHF
TRBV2	TRBD2	TRBJ2-1	-	TGTGCCAGCAGCCCCGCAGCGGGGGCCGGGGATGAGCAGTTCTTC	CASSPAAGAGDEQFF
TRBV30	-	TRBJ1-2	-	TGTGCCTGTCGATCGGGACTCCCTTCCGGCTACACCTTC	CACRSGLPSGYTF
TRBV3-1/TRBV3-2	TRBD1	TRBJ1-3	-	TGTGCCAGCAGCCTGACAGGGAGCGGAAACACCATATATTTT	CASSLTGSGNTIYF
TRBV5-1	TRBD1	TRBJ1-1	once	TGCGCCAGCAGCCGAGATTCCGGGACAGGGGAGAGAGCTTTCTTT	CASSRDSGTGERAFF
TRBV27	TRBD1	TRBJ2-2	few	TGTGCCAGCAGTTTGACAGGGGCCACCGGGGAGCTGTTTTTT	CASSLTGATGELFF
TRBV5-8	-	TRBJ1-2	-	TGTGCCAGCAGCTTGCGTCAGGGATACGGCTACACCTTC	CASSLRQGYGYTF
TRBV5-6	-	TRBJ1-2	-	TGTGCCAGCAGCGAAGGAGGCGGCTATGGCTACACCTTC	CASSEGGGYGYTF
TRBV11-3	TRBD1	TRBJ2-1	-	TGTGCCAGCAGCTTCGGGTTGACAGGGCGCAATGAGCAGTTCTTC	CASSFGLTGRNEQFF
TRBV18	-	TRBJ1-5	once	TGTGCCAGCTCAGGGGGGACTGATCAGCCCCAGCATTTT	CASSGGTDQPQHF
TRBV5-1	-	TRBJ2-1	-	TGCGCCAGCAGCTTCAGGACGGGGAGCTCCTACAATGAGCAGTTCTTC	CASSFRTGSSYNEQFF
TRBV5-1	-	TRBJ2-2	-	TGCGCCAGCAGCTTGGTCGGTTGGGAGGCTACCGGGGAGCTGTTTTTT	CASSLVGWEATGELFF
TRBV7-9	-	TRBJ1-4	-	TGTGCCAGCAGCTTAGGTGCCAGGGTAAATGAAAAACTGTTTTTT	CASSLGARVNEKLFF
TRBV10-3	TRBD1	TRBJ1-3	-	TGTGCCATCAGTGAGGCCGGGACAGGGGCTGGAAACACCATATATTTT	CAISEAGTGAGNTIYF
TRBV19	TRBD2	TRBJ2-3	-	TGTGCCAGTTCCTATACTAGCGGGTCGGTTGCCACAGATACGCAGTATTTT	CASSYTSGSVATDTQYF
TRBV7-2	-	TRBJ2-1	-	TGTGCCAGCAGCTTCCCCCCAGCCGGGACACAGTACAATGAGCAGTTCTTC	CASSFPPAGTQYNEQFF
TRBV18	TRBD1	TRBJ1-3	-	TGTGCCAGCTCACAGGACAGGGAGGCGAACACCATATATTTT	CASSQDREANTIYF
TRBV7-2	TRBD2	TRBJ2-4	-	TGTGCCAGCAGCTCGGAGGGCCGGGGGGTAAAAAACATTCAGTACTTC	CASSSEGRGVKNIQYF